This T cell receptor beta chain emerged from a study of T cell clusters in autoimmune cytopenias. Turning to the study itself: Healthy donor controls had a mean age of around 57 years and median age of roughly 64 years. General study results and limits: Clustering suggested that physiological T cell clusters were missing in primary autoimmune cytopenia patients.

The CDR3 sequence is 13 residues long. CDR1 and CDR2 from the germline V gene are LNHDA and SQIVND (reference sequence). TRB was amplified by touch-down multiplex PCR, primer pools A and B combined. TCRdb reprocessed the multiplex PCR reads and keeps a single row for each CDR3 protein, giving no DNA. The sample includes 6,600 or so distinct CDR3 sequences. TRB was amplified from around 0.25 ug of peripheral blood genomic DNA per sample. This clonotype is identified as medium-sized from frequency. The antigen is not known. This sample was shared with a second study, whose subject was T cell repertoires in aging, cancer and after chemotherapy. Turning to that study: Donor ages fell into six groups from 30 or younger up to 70 or older. Clear clonal overlap appeared across healthy donor samples taken over several months to years.

The origin of this receptor is a human donor in good health. The chain is built from TRBV19 and TRBJ2-7; TCRdb's D gene call, TRBD1, goes unchecked for lack of DNA. Specimen: peripheral blood. CDR3 residues: CASSIGRAYEQYF. Full variable domain (outside the CDR3, taken from reference TRBV19 and TRBJ2-7): DGGITQSPKYLFRKEGQNVTLSCEQNLNHDAMYWYRQDPGQGLRLIYYSQIVNDFQKGDIAEGYSVSREKKESFPLTVTSAQKNPTAFYLCASSIGRAYEQYFGPGTRLTVT.